This is a list of T cell receptor beta chains from one sample in a study of T cells in localized non-small cell lung cancer. Sequencing used immunoSEQ multiplex PCR; TCRdb keeps in-frame clones, though not all of them. The data contain roughly 38,000 clones, approximately 86% of them seen just once; the ten biggest clones take up approximately 3.4%. Sample: peripheral blood, taken before any cancer treatment. The origin of the receptors is a man between 18 and 55 years old with stage I lung adenocarcinoma. CDR3s include the opening cysteine and the closing phenylalanine or tryptophan.

CDR3	J	V
CASSSGPALGGEQFF	TRBJ2-1	TRBV5-6
CAWSARATGGYTF	TRBJ1-2	TRBV30
CASDPGLGSYEQYF	TRBJ2-7	TRBV28
CASSGNYEQYF	TRBJ2-7	TRBV6-1
CASSAVQGQGNTIYF	TRBJ1-3	TRBV6-1
CASSNQISYEQYF	TRBJ2-7	TRBV7-8
CASSVSGGASNEQFF	TRBJ2-1	TRBV7-7
CASSFFTTRRTGENSPLHF	TRBJ1-6	TRBV5-6
CASSSLGMGETQYF	TRBJ2-5	TRBV7-2
CASSSRGADTQYF	TRBJ2-3	TRBV6-6
CASRPLQGRGGTDTQYF	TRBJ2-3	TRBV14
CASTPWDRGVNTEAFF	TRBJ1-1	TRBV7-8
CASSVESRGGRQTQYF	TRBJ2-5	TRBV9
CASRKRSTDTQYF	TRBJ2-3	TRBV6-1
CAWSVLGREGSEAFF	TRBJ1-1	TRBV30
CASDVNRGSNQPQHF	TRBJ1-5	TRBV19
CASSLDGGWGASTDTQYF	TRBJ2-3	TRBV11-3
CASSEGTGGIDTQYF	TRBJ2-3	TRBV6-1
CASSLQNTEAFF	TRBJ1-1	TRBV7-9
CASEARTDHPRDTQYF	TRBJ2-3	TRBV10-2
CASSLAGGADTQYF	TRBJ2-3	TRBV7-3
CASSFGTVSGEKLFF	TRBJ1-4	TRBV28
CASSIGGTAPTDTQYF	TRBJ2-3	TRBV19
CASSIGANIQYF	TRBJ2-4	TRBV19
CASSVTSGGKETQYF	TRBJ2-5	TRBV9
CASSYGGTYNEQFF	TRBJ2-1	TRBV6-6
CASSKPGQLYYGYTF	TRBJ1-2	TRBV7-9
CASSVRASGGAYDYEQYF	TRBJ2-7	TRBV9
CASSYSTADNYGYTF	TRBJ1-2	TRBV6-5
CASGLMGDTYEQYF	TRBJ2-7	TRBV12-5
CASSSPGRGPEAFF	TRBJ1-1	TRBV6-5
CASSPPATNYGYTF	TRBJ1-2	TRBV5-6
CASSHRQGIGYGYTF	TRBJ1-2	TRBV14
CAWDRDLNSPLHF	TRBJ1-6	TRBV30
CASSGQTTNEKLFF	TRBJ1-4	TRBV2
CASSLGDRGNSGNTIYF	TRBJ1-3	TRBV5-1
CASSQAWTGSPLHF	TRBJ1-6	TRBV4-3
CASSLEVGQLYEQYF	TRBJ2-7	TRBV5-6
CASSLYPALGDEQYF	TRBJ2-7	TRBV5-4
CASSQEPQGGGYGYTF	TRBJ1-2	TRBV4-1
CASSLSGGQGAWGYTF	TRBJ1-2	TRBV19
CASSYKAGGGQPQHF	TRBJ1-5	TRBV6-5
CASSEAAGGGSPLHF	TRBJ1-6	TRBV6-4
CASSSEETGYGYTF	TRBJ1-2	TRBV5-1
CASSQEWFSGNLPYEQYF	TRBJ2-7	TRBV4-1
CASSPQGLGQPQHF	TRBJ1-5	TRBV7-2
CASSVDGSNQPQHF	TRBJ1-5	TRBV5-1
CASSTDRAEATREQYF	TRBJ2-7	TRBV7-2
CASSLAGDRANYGYTF	TRBJ1-2	TRBV7-9
CAWSLGQGNQPQHF	TRBJ1-5	TRBV30
CASSRLPGSGTEAFF	TRBJ1-1	TRBV5-6
CASSADSRIRSQPQHF	TRBJ1-5	TRBV6-1
CASSLFLLETQYF	TRBJ2-5	TRBV19
CASSFFQSNTEAFF	TRBJ1-1	TRBV5-6
CASSQTGGDNQPQHF	TRBJ1-5	TRBV28
CASSEALQGARYF	TRBJ2-7	TRBV6-1
CASSLSYEQYF	TRBJ2-7	TRBV7-9
CASSEVSLETQYF	TRBJ2-5	TRBV25-1
CASTQRAMGETQYF	TRBJ2-5	TRBV23-1
CASSFSEVLKNTIYF	TRBJ1-3	TRBV28